This paragraph reports one TCR beta chain. This clone was picked up a small number of times. Its recognized antigen is unknown. Base qualities are not at hand, and no much larger clone is one base apart. The data originate from a study of cytotoxic CD8 clonotypes in ibrutinib-treated CLL (dated by TCRdb to the early 2020s). Notes on the research overall: The cohort included roughly 15 treatment-naive and some 10 relapsed/refractory patients; about 17 were IGHV unmutated. Partial responses were observed in 24 patients and complete responses in 2; after a median follow-up of 68 months, remission was maintained in 14 patients and progression was observed in approximately 12. Response samples were obtained after a median of 12 months of treatment, with a range of roughly 6 to 40 months. Samples averaged roughly 280,000 productive templates and roughly 86,000 productive rearrangements. Longitudinal samples were available for about 30% of the roughly 86 trial participants. Cryopreserved peripheral blood mononuclear cells were collected at three points: before therapy, at response, and at either sustained remission or disease progression. Patients were still on ibrutinib when every remission and progressive disease sample was collected.

Results and caveats for the whole study, not just this receptor: At ibrutinib response clonality went up, during sustained remission it held steady, and at progression it dropped back toward baseline. Public clonotypes were rare and either shrank or stayed stable during treatment, and the rise in clonality at ibrutinib response reflected expansion of private clonotypes. Sampling times were not matched between sustained-remission and progressing patients, and lymph node repertoires were not studied. Baseline clonality was found to be higher than that of age-matched healthy donors and was strongly correlated with circulating CD8+ T-cell counts.

Each clonotype received, on average, around 9.6x coverage in deep resolution sequencing performed on a MiSeq, where the target depth lay between 1 in 1 million and 1 in 200,000 T cells. The immunoSEQ hsTCRB Kit was used to generate the TCR beta libraries. The source study handled its data this way. The data were analyzed with ImmunoSEQ Analyzer and ImmunoSEQ Data Assistant, and V, D and J gene assignments followed IMGT definitions. Clonality, which ranges from 0 to 1, was calculated as one minus the normalized Shannon entropy of productive rearrangement frequencies. Only overrepresented clonotypes making up at least 0.05% of the repertoire of each patient were included in the public clonotype analysis. About a dozen age-matched healthy donor repertoires from immuneACCESS served as clonality controls. TCRdb obtained this table from immuneACCESS and retained in-frame rearrangements with V and J assigned. These tables miss some clones; where compared with another copy, unresolved V genes account for less than half of the shortfall, and the remainder is unexplained. V, J and clone size were drawn from that table, and D and trimming were deduced from the DNA. The sample table lists about 140,000 clones, 80% of them with a count of one. Clones ranked in the top ten supply approximately 7.6% of the sample.

For TCR beta library preparation, around 1.8 micrograms of genomic DNA were extracted from the cryopreserved PBMCs. Longitudinal blood samples from CLL patients on ibrutinib monotherapy were analyzed using high-throughput TCR beta sequencing. The patients were enrolled in a single-center, open-label phase 2 trial of ibrutinib monotherapy. There are 16 amino acids in the CDR3, from cysteine to phenylalanine inclusive. This entry keeps only the CDR3 DNA: 48 bases, framed from base 1. V and J are truncated by 0 bases and 0 bases respectively, leaving an intervening sequence of 12 bases. CDR1 and CDR2, per the germline V gene (reference sequence), are MNHEY and SMNVEV.

The chain links TRBV27 with TRBJ2-7, and the D gene may be TRBD2, 6 bases matching. The sequences come from PBMCs, collected after 36 months of ibrutinib treatment. This sequence was found in a human donor with chronic lymphocytic leukemia. The CDR3 region reads CASSLSTAGPSYEQYF. The nucleotides are TGTGCCAGCAGTTTATCCACCGCGGGGCCCTCCTACGAGCAGTACTTC.